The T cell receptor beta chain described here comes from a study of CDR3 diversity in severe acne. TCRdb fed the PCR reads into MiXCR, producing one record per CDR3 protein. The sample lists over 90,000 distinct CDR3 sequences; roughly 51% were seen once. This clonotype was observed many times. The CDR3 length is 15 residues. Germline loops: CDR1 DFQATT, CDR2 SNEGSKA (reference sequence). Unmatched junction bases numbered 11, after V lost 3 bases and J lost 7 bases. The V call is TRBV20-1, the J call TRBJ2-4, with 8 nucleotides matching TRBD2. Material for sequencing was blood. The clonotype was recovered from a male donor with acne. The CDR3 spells CSARGRGAPWNIQYF. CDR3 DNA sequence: TGCAGTGCTAGGGGGCGGGGGGCCCCCTGGAACATTCAGTACTTC.